This TCR beta chain was sequenced in a study of radiotherapy plus CTLA-4 blockade in lung cancer. Germline loops: CDR1 SGHTS, CDR2 YDEGEE. This CDR3 is 14 amino acids long. Trimming cost V 0 bases and J 6 bases, with 10 bases left between them. The protocol was immunoSEQ multiplex PCR, while the TCRdb copy is restricted to in-frame clones and leaves out a portion. The sample consists of approximately 45,000 clones, around 63% of them appearing once. This clone was counted between two and nine times. Here the sequenced sample was peripheral blood, taken from a patient treated with radiotherapy plus ipilimumab. The chain couples TRBV5-8 to TRBJ2-1; D is perhaps TRBD2 (6 bases). The origin of this receptor is a human donor with non-small cell lung cancer who had a partial response to radiotherapy plus ipilimumab. CDR3 nucleotides: TGTGCCAGCAGCTTGGTGGGTAGCGGCAATGAGCAGTTCTTC. Its protein is CASSLVGSGNEQFF.